The rows below give T cell receptor beta chains drawn from one sample of a study of blood T cell repertoires in COVID-19. Repertoires were generated with immunoSEQ multiplex PCR, while TCRdb's copy carries only in-frame clones and drops some. The sample holds approximately 190,000 clones, about 88% seen once. The sequencing input was peripheral blood. These TCRs come from a man aged 25 to 40 with active or convalescent COVID-19. Each CDR3 is given with its conserved first and last residue. A D gene is named only where the DNA matches it firmly. Clone sizes are given selectively: once, few, many, or a class where the clone is expanded.

NA | NA | TRBJ1-2 | TRBV5-6 | TGTGCCAGCTACAAGCAGGGAAACTATGGCTACACCTTC | CASYKQGNYGYTF
NA | NA | TRBJ1-1 | TRBV9 | TGTGCCAGCAGCGTAGCCCCAGAGAACACTGAAGCTTTCTTT | CASSVAPENTEAFF
NA | NA | TRBJ2-3 | TRBV10-2 | TGCGCCAGCAGTGAGTGGAGCGGGCCCTCCACAGATACGCAGTATTTT | CASSEWSGPSTDTQYF
NA | NA | TRBJ2-3 | TRBV4-3 | TGCGCCAGCAGCCAAGATCTAGGACTCACAGATACGCAGTATTTT | CASSQDLGLTDTQYF
NA | NA | TRBJ2-1 | TRBV5-1 | TGCGCCAGCAGCTTAACAGCAGAAAGCTCCTACAATGAGCAGTTCTTC | CASSLTAESSYNEQFF
NA | NA | TRBJ2-7 | TRBV11-2 | TGTGCCAGCAGCTTACCCAATGAGGGGCTAGCGAGGTACGAGCAGTACTTC | CASSLPNEGLARYEQYF
NA | NA | TRBJ2-5 | TRBV3-1/TRBV3-2 | TGTGCCAGCAGGTCAGTCCAGGATGGGGAGACCCAGTACTTC | CASRSVQDGETQYF
TRBD1 | NA | TRBJ1-2 | TRBV6-5 | TGTGCCAGCATACGGGGACAGGGGGCCGAAGGCTACACCTTC | CASIRGQGAEGYTF
TRBD1 | NA | TRBJ2-2 | TRBV2 | TGTGCCAGCAGATCCGGGACAGGGGACACCGGGGAGCTGTTTTTT | CASRSGTGDTGELFF
NA | few | TRBJ2-1 | TRBV24-1 | TGTGCCACCAGTGATTATGCCTTAGGGGCAGAGCAGTTCTTC | CATSDYALGAEQFF
TRBD1 | NA | TRBJ2-2 | TRBV7-8 | TGTGCCAGCAGCAAAGGGACAGGGGCCCCCGGGGAGCTGTTTTTT | CASSKGTGAPGELFF
TRBD1 | NA | TRBJ1-1 | TRBV5-4 | TGTGCCAGCAGCTTGACGACAGGGGGCTGGAACACTGAAGCTTTCTTT | CASSLTTGGWNTEAFF
NA | NA | TRBJ1-1 | TRBV29-1 | TGCAGCGTAATTCGGAGCCAGAACACTGAAGCTTTCTTT | CSVIRSQNTEAFF
TRBD2 | NA | TRBJ2-7 | TRBV10-3 | TGTGCCATCTCTGCGGGAGGCTCCTACGAGCAGTACTTC | CAISAGGSYEQYF
TRBD1 | few | TRBJ1-2 | TRBV30 | TGTGCCTGGACGGGGACAGGGGGCGCGTCCGCTGGCTACACCTTC | CAWTGTGGASAGYTF
TRBD1 | NA | TRBJ2-6 | TRBV30 | TGTGCCTGGGAGACAGGGGTGGCTGGGGCCAACGTCCTGACTTTC | CAWETGVAGANVLTF
TRBD1 | NA | TRBJ1-5 | TRBV5-1 | TGCGCCAGCAGCTTGGGGACAGGGGGTTTGCGCAATCAGCCCCAGCATTTT | CASSLGTGGLRNQPQHF
TRBD2 | NA | TRBJ2-1 | TRBV6-5 | TGTGCCAGCAGAAAGACTAGCGGGAGTCCTAATGAGCAGTTCTTC | CASRKTSGSPNEQFF
NA | NA | TRBJ1-2 | TRBV5-6 | TGTGCCAGCAGCTTTACAGGAGGGGAAGGCTACACCTTC | CASSFTGGEGYTF
NA | NA | TRBJ1-4 | TRBV6-5 | TGTGCCAGCAAGCAGGGGATTCGCGAAAAACTGTTTTTT | CASKQGIREKLFF
TRBD1 | NA | TRBJ1-1 | TRBV28 | TGTGCCAGCAGGATTGGACAGGAGAACACTGAAGCTTTCTTT | CASRIGQENTEAFF
NA | NA | TRBJ2-2 | TRBV1 | TGCACCAGCAGCCAAGGCGGGAACACCGGGGAGCTGTTTTTT | CTSSQGGNTGELFF
TRBD1 | NA | TRBJ1-2 | TRBV6-2/TRBV6-3 | TGTGCCAGCACCCCAGGGGGCGACTATGGCTACACCTTC | CASTPGGDYGYTF
NA | NA | TRBJ1-4 | TRBV7-9 | TGTGCCAGCAGCTCCGGACAGAGTAATGAAAAACTGTTTTTT | CASSSGQSNEKLFF
NA | NA | TRBJ1-2 | TRBV28 | TGTGCCAGCAGTCCCCCCGCGACAGGAAACTATGGCTACACCTTC | CASSPPATGNYGYTF
NA | once | TRBJ1-1 | TRBV10-1 | TGCGCCAGCAGCTTTCGACAGCTCCCGAACACTGAAGCTTTCTTT | CASSFRQLPNTEAFF
NA | NA | TRBJ2-2 | TRBV7-2 | TGTGCCAGCAGCCCTACTAGTCGGCTGAACACCGGGGAGCTGTTTTTT | CASSPTSRLNTGELFF
TRBD1 | NA | TRBJ1-2 | TRBV19 | TGTGCCAGTAGTATTAGTCGACAGGGACACTATGGCTACACCTTC | CASSISRQGHYGYTF
TRBD1 | NA | TRBJ1-6 | TRBV3-1/TRBV3-2 | TGTGCCAGCAGCCACAGGGGGCGAAATTCACCCCTCCACTTT | CASSHRGRNSPLHF
TRBD2 | NA | TRBJ2-2 | TRBV9 | TGTGCCAGCAGCTTAGAAATACTAGCGGAGCCGGGGGGCGGGGAGCTGTTTTTT | CASSLEILAEPGGGELFF
TRBD2 | NA | TRBJ2-5 | TRBV19 | TGTGCCAGTAGTCCCGGGGGGACGTCTTTCGAGACCCAGTACTTC | CASSPGGTSFETQYF
NA | NA | TRBJ2-5 | TRBV24-1 | TGTGCCACCAGTGAGGTCAGGGGGGTCCAAGAGACCCAGTACTTC | CATSEVRGVQETQYF
NA | NA | TRBJ1-3 | TRBV2 | TGTGCCAGCTTAAGGGACAATGGAAACACCATATATTTT | CASLRDNGNTIYF
TRBD1 | NA | TRBJ2-5 | TRBV4-1 | TGCGCCAGCAGCCACCCGGGACAGGGAGGGGAGACCCAGTACTTC | CASSHPGQGGETQYF
TRBD1 | NA | TRBJ1-3 | TRBV18 | TGTGCCAGCTCAGTATCATCAGGGGGCTCTGGAAACACCATATATTTT | CASSVSSGGSGNTIYF
NA | NA | TRBJ1-1 | TRBV5-1 | TGCGCCAGCAGCTTTGGGAGAGGGACCGGCGGAGGGTCGACTGAAGCTTTCTTT | CASSFGRGTGGGSTEAFF
TRBD1 | NA | TRBJ2-7 | TRBV6-5 | TGTGCCAGCAGGAAACAGGGGCCCTACGAGCAGTACTTC | CASRKQGPYEQYF
TRBD2 | NA | TRBJ2-1 | TRBV2 | TGTGCCAGCAGGGGTGGGACTAGCGGGATGCATTACAATGAGCAGTTCTTC | CASRGGTSGMHYNEQFF
NA | NA | TRBJ1-1 | TRBV4-1 | TGCGCCAGCAGCCCTTTTCTCTTTACAGGAGTGAACACTGAAGCTTTCTTT | CASSPFLFTGVNTEAFF
TRBD1 | NA | TRBJ1-1 | TRBV9 | TGTGCCAGCAGCGTAGTGTCCCCCCGACAGGGGGTGAACACTGAAGCTTTCTTT | CASSVVSPRQGVNTEAFF
TRBD1 | NA | TRBJ1-2 | TRBV24-1 | TGTGCCACCAGTGACCCCCTGGCACCGGACAGGGGGACTGGCTACACCTTC | CATSDPLAPDRGTGYTF
TRBD1 | NA | TRBJ1-6 | TRBV14 | TGTGCCAGCAGCCAAGGGGAAGACAGGGGGATTTCACCCCTCCACTTT | CASSQGEDRGISPLHF
TRBD1 | NA | TRBJ1-5 | TRBV6-5 | TGTGCCAGCGGGGGACAGGGGGGCAATCAGCCCCAGCATTTT | CASGGQGGNQPQHF
NA | once | TRBJ1-1 | TRBV27 | TGTGCCAGCAGTTTATGGGGGGAGCCGGGAGCTTTCTTT | CASSLWGEPGAFF
NA | NA | TRBJ1-1 | TRBV7-8 | TGTGCCAGCAGTGTCTTGGACGGGACAGAAGCTTTCTTT | CASSVLDGTEAFF
TRBD1 | few | TRBJ1-4 | TRBV19 | TGTGCCAGTAGTAGATCTTGGACAGGGCAAGTAAATGAAAAACTGTTTTTT | CASSRSWTGQVNEKLFF
NA | NA | TRBJ2-5 | TRBV3-1/TRBV3-2 | TGTGCCAGCAGCCAAAGACCTGACACCCGAGAGACCCAGTACTTC | CASSQRPDTRETQYF
NA | NA | TRBJ2-7 | TRBV19 | TGTGCCAGTAGTGCGGACTATTACGAGCAGTACTTC | CASSADYYEQYF
TRBD2 | NA | TRBJ2-1 | TRBV11-3 | TGTGCCAGCAGCTTGCCTAGCGGTTACTACAATGAGCAGTTCTTC | CASSLPSGYYNEQFF
NA | NA | TRBJ1-6 | TRBV18 | TGTGCCAGCTCACCATACAGGAGGGATTCACCCCTCCACTTT | CASSPYRRDSPLHF
NA | NA | TRBJ2-2 | TRBV28 | TGTGCCAGCAGCCCCAGCGGGCATGGGGGAGGGGAGCTGTTTTTT | CASSPSGHGGGELFF
NA | once | TRBJ2-2 | TRBV7-2 | TGTGCCAGCAGCAAACAGGAGATCGCGAACACCGGGGAGCTGTTTTTT | CASSKQEIANTGELFF
NA | NA | TRBJ1-4 | TRBV24-1 | TGTGCCACCAGTAGCAAGGGAGGAGAAAAACTGTTTTTT | CATSSKGGEKLFF
NA | NA | TRBJ1-3 | TRBV9 | TGTGCCAGCAGCCCCGCACAGGGAATAGGTGGAAACACCATATATTTT | CASSPAQGIGGNTIYF
NA | NA | TRBJ2-7 | TRBV18 | TGTGCCAGCTCACCGGACCAGGGTAGGGCCGAGCAGTACTTC | CASSPDQGRAEQYF
TRBD1 | NA | TRBJ2-5 | TRBV10-3 | TGTGCCGCCGGGGACAGGGGTAAAGAGACCCAGTACTTC | CAAGDRGKETQYF